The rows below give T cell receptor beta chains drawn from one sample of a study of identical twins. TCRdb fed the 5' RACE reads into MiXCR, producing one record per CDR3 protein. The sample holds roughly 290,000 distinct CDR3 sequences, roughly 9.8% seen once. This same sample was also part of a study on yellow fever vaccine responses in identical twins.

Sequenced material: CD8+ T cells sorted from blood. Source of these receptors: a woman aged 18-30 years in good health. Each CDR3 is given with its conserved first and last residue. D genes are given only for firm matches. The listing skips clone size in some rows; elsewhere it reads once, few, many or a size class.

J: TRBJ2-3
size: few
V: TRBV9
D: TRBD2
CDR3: CASSVPSGGQGSTDTQYF
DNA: TGTGCCAGCAGCGTACCTAGCGGGGGGCAGGGTTCCACAGATACGCAGTATTTT

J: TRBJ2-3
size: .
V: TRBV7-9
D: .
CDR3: CASSLAWRGEDTQYF
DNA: TGTGCCAGCAGCTTAGCTTGGCGGGGTGAGGATACGCAGTATTTT

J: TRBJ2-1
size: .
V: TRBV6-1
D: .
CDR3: CASSGRSYNEQFF
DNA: TGTGCCAGCAGCGGGCGTTCCTACAATGAGCAGTTCTTC

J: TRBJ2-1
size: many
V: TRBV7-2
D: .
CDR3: CASSPAPGWNEQFF
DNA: TGTGCCAGCAGCCCCGCACCGGGATGGAATGAGCAGTTCTTC

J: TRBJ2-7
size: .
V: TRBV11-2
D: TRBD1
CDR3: CASSSYGQGSYEQYF
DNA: TGTGCCAGCAGCTCCTACGGACAGGGATCCTACGAGCAGTACTTC

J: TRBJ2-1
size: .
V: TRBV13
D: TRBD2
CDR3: CASSFMGGAGYNEQFF
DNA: TGTGCCAGCAGCTTTATGGGAGGGGCCGGCTACAATGAGCAGTTCTTC

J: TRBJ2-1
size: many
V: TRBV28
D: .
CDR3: CASSPGQYSYNEQFF
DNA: TGTGCCAGCAGCCCAGGACAGTACTCCTACAATGAGCAGTTCTTC

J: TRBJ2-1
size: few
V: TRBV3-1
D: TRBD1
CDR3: CASSRTGGYNEQFF
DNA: TGTGCCAGCAGCCGGACAGGGGGCTACAATGAGCAGTTCTTC

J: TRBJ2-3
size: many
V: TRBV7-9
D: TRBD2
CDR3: CASSLLAGGTTDTQYF
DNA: TGTGCCAGCAGCCTCCTAGCGGGAGGAACCACAGATACGCAGTATTTT

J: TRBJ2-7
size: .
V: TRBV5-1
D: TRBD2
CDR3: CASSLTSGRNIGVYVQYF
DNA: TGCGCCAGCAGCCTGACTAGCGGGAGGAATATAGGGGTCTACGTGCAGTACTTC

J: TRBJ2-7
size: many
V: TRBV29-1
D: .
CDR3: CSVDVYGDSAYEQYF
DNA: TGCAGCGTTGATGTTTACGGGGATTCGGCCTACGAGCAGTACTTC

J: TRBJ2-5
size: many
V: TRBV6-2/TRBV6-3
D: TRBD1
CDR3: CASSSGTGDTETQYF
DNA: TGTGCCAGCAGTTCGGGGACAGGGGATACGGAGACCCAGTACTTC

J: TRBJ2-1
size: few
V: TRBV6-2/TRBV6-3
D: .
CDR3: CASSYAREYPYNEQFF
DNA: TGTGCCAGCAGTTACGCTAGGGAGTATCCCTACAATGAGCAGTTCTTC

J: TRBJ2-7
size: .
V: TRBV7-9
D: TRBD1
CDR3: CASSIPSGQGAHEQYF
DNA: TGTGCCAGCAGCATACCCTCCGGCCAGGGGGCCCACGAGCAGTACTTC

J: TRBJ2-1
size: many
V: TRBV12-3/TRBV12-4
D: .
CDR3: CASTSVWARLDNEQFF
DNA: TGTGCCAGCACCTCAGTTTGGGCCCGACTAGACAATGAGCAGTTCTTC

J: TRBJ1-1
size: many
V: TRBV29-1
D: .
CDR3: CSETGNTEAFF
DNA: TGCAGCGAGACAGGGAACACTGAAGCTTTCTTT

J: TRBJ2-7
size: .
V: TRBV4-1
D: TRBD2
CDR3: CASSQVSGLAYEQYF
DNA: TGCGCCAGCAGCCAAGTTTCGGGACTAGCCTACGAGCAGTACTTC

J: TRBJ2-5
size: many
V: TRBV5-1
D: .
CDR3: CASIGSGYQETQYF
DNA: TGCGCCAGCATTGGAAGCGGCTATCAAGAGACCCAGTACTTC

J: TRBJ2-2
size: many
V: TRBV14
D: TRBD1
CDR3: CASSQTGMNTGELFF
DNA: TGTGCCAGCAGCCAGACAGGGATGAACACCGGGGAGCTGTTTTTT

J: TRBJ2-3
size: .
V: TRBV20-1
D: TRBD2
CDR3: CSADGAGGPPPTDTQYF
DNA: TGCAGTGCTGATGGGGCGGGAGGGCCCCCCCCAACAGATACGCAGTATTTT

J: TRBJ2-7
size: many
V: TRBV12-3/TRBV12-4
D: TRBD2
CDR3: CASGGSGGISYEQYF
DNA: TGTGCCAGCGGAGGTAGCGGGGGAATCTCCTACGAGCAGTACTTC

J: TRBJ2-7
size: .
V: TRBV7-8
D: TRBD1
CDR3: CASRDRGFAEQYF
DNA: TGTGCCAGCCGGGACAGGGGGTTTGCCGAGCAGTACTTC

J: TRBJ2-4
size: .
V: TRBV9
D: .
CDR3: CASSVGLAKNIQYF
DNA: TGTGCCAGCAGCGTAGGTTTAGCCAAAAACATTCAGTACTTC

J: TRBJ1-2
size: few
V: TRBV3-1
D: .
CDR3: CASSQTTNYGYTF
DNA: TGTGCCAGCAGCCAAACTACTAACTATGGCTACACCTTC

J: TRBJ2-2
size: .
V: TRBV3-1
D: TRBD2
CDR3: CASSQRSGSGTGELFF
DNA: TGTGCCAGCAGCCAGAGAAGCGGGAGCGGCACCGGGGAGCTGTTTTTT

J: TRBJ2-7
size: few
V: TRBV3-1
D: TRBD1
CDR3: CASSPGQGWEQYF
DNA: TGTGCCAGCAGCCCAGGACAGGGTTGGGAGCAGTACTTC

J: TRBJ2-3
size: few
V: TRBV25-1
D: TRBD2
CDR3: CASSERGGAAITDTQYF
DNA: TGTGCCAGCAGTGAGCGGGGGGGGGCCGCTATCACAGATACGCAGTATTTT

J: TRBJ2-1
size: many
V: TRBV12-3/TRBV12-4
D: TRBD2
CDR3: CASSPSGSGSYNEQFF
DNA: TGTGCCAGCAGTCCCAGTGGTAGCGGGAGTTACAATGAGCAGTTCTTC

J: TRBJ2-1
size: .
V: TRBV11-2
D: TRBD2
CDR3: CASSLGREGRNEQFF
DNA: TGTGCCAGCAGCTTAGGGCGGGAGGGCCGAAATGAGCAGTTCTTC

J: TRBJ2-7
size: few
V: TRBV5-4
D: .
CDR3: CASSPGWGGVDYEQYF
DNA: TGTGCCAGCAGCCCCGGGTGGGGGGGCGTCGACTACGAGCAGTACTTC

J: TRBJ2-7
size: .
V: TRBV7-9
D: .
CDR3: CASSSAVEQYF
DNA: TGTGCCAGCAGCTCCGCCGTCGAGCAGTACTTC

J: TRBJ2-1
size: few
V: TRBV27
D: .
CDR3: CASSSIGGLASINEQFF
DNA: TGTGCCAGCAGTTCTATCGGGGGACTGGCTAGCATCAATGAGCAGTTCTTC

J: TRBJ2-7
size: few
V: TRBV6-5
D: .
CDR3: CASSYSGGGPYEQYF
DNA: TGTGCCAGCAGTTACTCAGGGGGGGGCCCCTACGAGCAGTACTTC